These T cell receptor beta chains were read from a single sample in a study of blood T cell repertoires in COVID-19. Profiling relied on immunoSEQ multiplex PCR, and the TCRdb table lists in-frame clones only, not all of them. The sample carries 90,000 to 120,000 clones, around nine tenths recorded once. Material: peripheral blood. The receptors come from a human donor in a cohort sampled during active COVID-19. Both conserved end residues are part of each CDR3. A D gene is named only where the DNA matches it firmly. Rows may omit the clone size; those that give it use once, few, many or a size class.

j_gene: TRBJ1-2
abundance: .
d_gene: .
v_gene: TRBV6-2/TRBV6-3
CDR3aa: CASNYSGRKAGYTF
CDR3nt: TGTGCCAGCAACTACTCAGGGAGGAAGGCTGGCTACACCTTC

j_gene: TRBJ2-5
abundance: .
d_gene: .
v_gene: TRBV7-9
CDR3aa: CASSSHSQETQYF
CDR3nt: TGTGCCAGCAGCTCCCATAGCCAAGAGACCCAGTACTTC

j_gene: TRBJ2-1
abundance: .
d_gene: .
v_gene: TRBV6-6
CDR3aa: CASRGPTEGNEQFF
CDR3nt: TGTGCCAGCCGAGGGCCTACCGAGGGCAATGAGCAGTTCTTC

j_gene: TRBJ2-7
abundance: .
d_gene: .
v_gene: TRBV30
CDR3aa: CAWSPGYYEQYF
CDR3nt: TGTGCCTGGAGTCCAGGGTACTACGAGCAGTACTTC

j_gene: TRBJ1-1
abundance: .
d_gene: .
v_gene: TRBV4-3
CDR3aa: CASSQDGHGNTEAFF
CDR3nt: TGCGCCAGCAGCCAAGATGGGCACGGTAACACTGAAGCTTTCTTT

j_gene: TRBJ2-1
abundance: .
d_gene: TRBD2
v_gene: TRBV6-5
CDR3aa: CASSYGGLESNEQFF
CDR3nt: TGTGCCAGCAGTTACGGGGGACTAGAATCCAATGAGCAGTTCTTC

j_gene: TRBJ1-6
abundance: .
d_gene: .
v_gene: TRBV4-1
CDR3aa: CASSQAGYDNSPLHF
CDR3nt: TGCGCCAGCAGCCAAGCCGGGTATGATAATTCACCCCTCCACTTT

j_gene: TRBJ1-5
abundance: .
d_gene: TRBD1
v_gene: TRBV27
CDR3aa: CATSPMWGQINQPQHF
CDR3nt: TGTGCCACCTCACCCATGTGGGGACAGATCAATCAGCCCCAGCATTTT

j_gene: TRBJ2-3
abundance: .
d_gene: .
v_gene: TRBV29-1
CDR3aa: CSAEGLPSTDTQYF
CDR3nt: TGCAGCGCCGAGGGCCTCCCTAGCACAGATACGCAGTATTTT

j_gene: TRBJ1-5
abundance: .
d_gene: TRBD1
v_gene: TRBV28
CDR3aa: CASNSGGESQPQHF
CDR3nt: TGTGCCAGCAACTCAGGGGGCGAGTCCCAGCCCCAGCATTTT

j_gene: TRBJ2-6
abundance: .
d_gene: .
v_gene: TRBV4-3
CDR3aa: CASSQEFRGSGGANVLTF
CDR3nt: TGCGCCAGCAGCCAAGAATTCCGGGGGTCGGGTGGGGCCAACGTCCTGACTTTC

j_gene: TRBJ1-1
abundance: .
d_gene: .
v_gene: TRBV30
CDR3aa: CAWSSRSGSAAFF
CDR3nt: TGTGCCTGGAGTTCCCGCAGCGGGAGTGCAGCTTTCTTT

j_gene: TRBJ2-3
abundance: .
d_gene: .
v_gene: TRBV5-4
CDR3aa: CASSLVSAPDTQYF
CDR3nt: TGTGCCAGCAGCTTGGTTTCAGCGCCAGATACGCAGTATTTT

j_gene: TRBJ2-7
abundance: .
d_gene: .
v_gene: TRBV13
CDR3aa: CASSPGARGKYEQYF
CDR3nt: TGTGCCAGCAGCCCCGGGGCGAGGGGGAAGTACGAGCAGTACTTC

j_gene: TRBJ1-5
abundance: .
d_gene: TRBD1
v_gene: TRBV27
CDR3aa: CASSRTGVNQPQHF
CDR3nt: TGTGCCAGCAGTCGGACAGGGGTGAATCAGCCCCAGCATTTT

j_gene: TRBJ1-5
abundance: few
d_gene: .
v_gene: TRBV7-2
CDR3aa: CASSLAGGRGNQPQHF
CDR3nt: TGTGCCAGCAGCTTAGCAGGAGGTAGGGGCAATCAGCCCCAGCATTTT

j_gene: TRBJ2-2
abundance: .
d_gene: TRBD2
v_gene: TRBV9
CDR3aa: CASGTSGSGIAGELFF
CDR3nt: TGTGCCAGCGGGACTAGCGGGAGTGGTATCGCCGGGGAGCTGTTTTTT

j_gene: TRBJ2-7
abundance: .
d_gene: .
v_gene: TRBV5-5
CDR3aa: CASSLDLKYEQYF
CDR3nt: TGTGCCAGCAGCCTCGACTTGAAATACGAGCAGTACTTC

j_gene: TRBJ1-4
abundance: .
d_gene: TRBD1
v_gene: TRBV4-3
CDR3aa: CASSQDLAGTGDEKLFF
CDR3nt: TGCGCCAGCAGCCAAGATCTGGCCGGGACAGGGGATGAAAAACTGTTTTTT

j_gene: TRBJ1-2
abundance: .
d_gene: TRBD1
v_gene: TRBV11-2
CDR3aa: CASRKAGGNYGYTF
CDR3nt: TGTGCCAGCAGAAAAGCAGGGGGTAACTATGGCTACACCTTC

j_gene: TRBJ2-3
abundance: .
d_gene: .
v_gene: TRBV29-1
CDR3aa: CSVAGYTDTQYF
CDR3nt: TGCAGCGTAGCAGGATACACAGATACGCAGTATTTT

j_gene: TRBJ2-3
abundance: .
d_gene: .
v_gene: TRBV3-1/TRBV3-2
CDR3aa: CASSYTDTQYF
CDR3nt: TGTGCCAGCAGCTACACAGATACGCAGTATTTT

j_gene: TRBJ1-2
abundance: .
d_gene: .
v_gene: TRBV4-1
CDR3aa: CASSQAAQGNGVDGYTF
CDR3nt: TGCGCCAGCAGCCAAGCAGCACAGGGTAATGGAGTGGATGGCTACACCTTC

j_gene: TRBJ1-1
abundance: .
d_gene: TRBD1
v_gene: TRBV19
CDR3aa: CASIRGRTEAFF
CDR3nt: TGTGCCAGTATAAGGGGGCGCACTGAAGCTTTCTTT

j_gene: TRBJ1-1
abundance: .
d_gene: TRBD1
v_gene: TRBV5-1
CDR3aa: CASSPWTGLNTEAFF
CDR3nt: TGCGCCAGCAGCCCTTGGACAGGGTTGAACACTGAAGCTTTCTTT

j_gene: TRBJ2-7
abundance: .
d_gene: .
v_gene: TRBV7-9
CDR3aa: CASSLVQQDYEQYF
CDR3nt: TGTGCCAGCAGCTTAGTTCAGCAGGACTACGAGCAGTACTTC

j_gene: TRBJ2-7
abundance: .
d_gene: TRBD1
v_gene: TRBV11-2
CDR3aa: CASSFITGGIQIHEQYF
CDR3nt: TGTGCCAGCAGCTTCATAACAGGGGGCATTCAGATCCACGAGCAGTACTTC

j_gene: TRBJ1-6
abundance: .
d_gene: .
v_gene: TRBV15
CDR3aa: CATSREMAINSPLHF
CDR3nt: TGTGCCACCAGCAGAGAAATGGCCATCAATTCACCCCTCCACTTT

j_gene: TRBJ1-1
abundance: .
d_gene: .
v_gene: TRBV12-5
CDR3aa: CASATDRLLNTEAFF
CDR3nt: TGTGCTAGTGCTACCGACAGACTCTTGAACACTGAAGCTTTCTTT

j_gene: TRBJ1-2
abundance: .
d_gene: .
v_gene: TRBV6-5
CDR3aa: CASSYQGNGYTF
CDR3nt: TGTGCCAGCAGTTACCAGGGAAACGGCTACACCTTC

j_gene: TRBJ2-7
abundance: .
d_gene: TRBD1
v_gene: TRBV2
CDR3aa: CASKDRGYEQYF
CDR3nt: TGTGCCAGCAAAGACAGGGGCTACGAGCAGTACTTC

j_gene: TRBJ1-4
abundance: once
d_gene: TRBD1
v_gene: TRBV10-3
CDR3aa: CAIRSDREGEKLFF
CDR3nt: TGTGCCATCAGGTCGGACAGGGAGGGTGAAAAACTGTTTTTT

j_gene: TRBJ1-1
abundance: .
d_gene: .
v_gene: TRBV5-6
CDR3aa: CASSYGTSLAASTEAFF
CDR3nt: TGTGCCAGCAGTTACGGGACATCCCTAGCGGCGAGCACTGAAGCTTTCTTT

j_gene: TRBJ1-6
abundance: .
d_gene: TRBD1
v_gene: TRBV28
CDR3aa: CASSSPSGTGTYNSPLHF
CDR3nt: TGTGCCAGCAGCAGCCCCTCCGGGACAGGGACCTATAATTCACCCCTCCACTTT

j_gene: TRBJ1-4
abundance: .
d_gene: TRBD1
v_gene: TRBV18
CDR3aa: CASSPVGQGGRGQKKLFF
CDR3nt: TGTGCCAGCTCACCAGTTGGACAGGGGGGACGGGGACAGAAAAAACTGTTTTTT

j_gene: TRBJ2-1
abundance: .
d_gene: .
v_gene: TRBV7-9
CDR3aa: CASSLVSGEQFF
CDR3nt: TGTGCCAGCAGCTTAGTTAGCGGCGAGCAGTTCTTC

j_gene: TRBJ1-1
abundance: .
d_gene: TRBD1
v_gene: TRBV5-1
CDR3aa: CASRHATPTGENTEAFF
CDR3nt: TGCGCCAGCAGACACGCTACTCCAACAGGGGAGAACACTGAAGCTTTCTTT

j_gene: TRBJ1-5
abundance: .
d_gene: .
v_gene: TRBV4-1
CDR3aa: CASSQDGAVYAQPQHF
CDR3nt: TGCGCCAGCAGCCAAGATGGGGCGGTATATGCTCAGCCCCAGCATTTT

j_gene: TRBJ1-2
abundance: .
d_gene: TRBD1
v_gene: TRBV19
CDR3aa: CASSIREGASYGYTF
CDR3nt: TGTGCCAGTAGTATACGGGAGGGGGCGAGCTATGGCTACACCTTC

j_gene: TRBJ1-1
abundance: .
d_gene: TRBD1
v_gene: TRBV7-3
CDR3aa: CASSRQGSTEAFF
CDR3nt: TGTGCCAGCAGCCGACAGGGGAGCACTGAAGCTTTCTTT

j_gene: TRBJ1-4
abundance: .
d_gene: .
v_gene: TRBV23-1
CDR3aa: CASSRSDTKREKLFF
CDR3nt: TGCGCCAGCAGTCGATCGGACACTAAGAGAGAAAAACTGTTTTTT

j_gene: TRBJ2-1
abundance: .
d_gene: .
v_gene: TRBV12-3/TRBV12-4
CDR3aa: CASSLISYNEQFF
CDR3nt: TGTGCCAGCAGTTTAATATCTTACAATGAGCAGTTCTTC

j_gene: TRBJ1-2
abundance: .
d_gene: TRBD1
v_gene: TRBV2
CDR3aa: CASSSPGQGYGYTF
CDR3nt: TGTGCCAGCAGTTCCCCGGGACAGGGGTATGGCTACACCTTC

j_gene: TRBJ1-1
abundance: few
d_gene: .
v_gene: TRBV7-9
CDR3aa: CASGFRGQNTEAFF
CDR3nt: TGTGCCAGCGGCTTTAGAGGTCAGAACACTGAAGCTTTCTTT

j_gene: TRBJ2-3
abundance: .
d_gene: .
v_gene: TRBV19
CDR3aa: CASSIISGTDTQYF
CDR3nt: TGTGCCAGTAGTATAATTTCCGGCACAGATACGCAGTATTTT

j_gene: TRBJ1-3
abundance: .
d_gene: .
v_gene: TRBV10-3
CDR3aa: CAISDGVSSGNTIYF
CDR3nt: TGTGCCATCAGTGACGGGGTCAGCTCTGGAAACACCATATATTTT

j_gene: TRBJ2-1
abundance: .
d_gene: .
v_gene: TRBV7-9
CDR3aa: CASSLGYGEQFF
CDR3nt: TGTGCCAGCAGCTTAGGTTACGGTGAGCAGTTCTTC

j_gene: TRBJ2-1
abundance: .
d_gene: TRBD2
v_gene: TRBV4-2
CDR3aa: CASSQGLAVSEQFF
CDR3nt: TGTGCCAGCAGCCAGGGACTAGCGGTATCTGAGCAGTTCTTC

j_gene: TRBJ1-1
abundance: .
d_gene: .
v_gene: TRBV5-1
CDR3aa: CASSPRLQGVNTEAFF
CDR3nt: TGCGCCAGCAGCCCAAGATTACAGGGAGTCAACACTGAAGCTTTCTTT

j_gene: TRBJ2-3
abundance: .
d_gene: TRBD1
v_gene: TRBV7-2
CDR3aa: CANSSTGVDTQYF
CDR3nt: TGTGCCAACAGCTCCACAGGGGTGGATACGCAGTATTTT

j_gene: TRBJ2-5
abundance: once
d_gene: TRBD1
v_gene: TRBV27
CDR3aa: CASSTGQGFSGTQYF
CDR3nt: TGTGCCAGCAGTACCGGACAGGGCTTTTCGGGGACCCAGTACTTC

j_gene: TRBJ1-5
abundance: once
d_gene: TRBD1
v_gene: TRBV11-2
CDR3aa: CASSPSTGGRQPQHF
CDR3nt: TGTGCCAGCAGCCCATCCACAGGGGGAAGACAGCCCCAGCATTTT

j_gene: TRBJ2-1
abundance: once
d_gene: TRBD1
v_gene: TRBV13
CDR3aa: CASSLARPGQGYNEQFF
CDR3nt: TGTGCCAGCAGCTTGGCTAGACCGGGACAGGGCTACAATGAGCAGTTCTTC

j_gene: TRBJ1-1
abundance: .
d_gene: .
v_gene: TRBV4-3
CDR3aa: CASSLRGEAFF
CDR3nt: TGCGCCAGCAGCCTAAGGGGTGAAGCTTTCTTT

j_gene: TRBJ1-5
abundance: .
d_gene: .
v_gene: TRBV12-3/TRBV12-4
CDR3aa: CASAEYSNQPQHF
CDR3nt: TGTGCCAGCGCGGAGTATAGCAATCAGCCCCAGCATTTT

j_gene: TRBJ2-1
abundance: .
d_gene: .
v_gene: TRBV27
CDR3aa: CASSLSWTPNNEQFF
CDR3nt: TGTGCCAGCAGTTTATCTTGGACACCTAACAATGAGCAGTTCTTC

j_gene: TRBJ2-5
abundance: .
d_gene: .
v_gene: TRBV5-5
CDR3aa: CASSTQIQETQYF
CDR3nt: TGTGCCAGCAGTACACAAATACAAGAGACCCAGTACTTC